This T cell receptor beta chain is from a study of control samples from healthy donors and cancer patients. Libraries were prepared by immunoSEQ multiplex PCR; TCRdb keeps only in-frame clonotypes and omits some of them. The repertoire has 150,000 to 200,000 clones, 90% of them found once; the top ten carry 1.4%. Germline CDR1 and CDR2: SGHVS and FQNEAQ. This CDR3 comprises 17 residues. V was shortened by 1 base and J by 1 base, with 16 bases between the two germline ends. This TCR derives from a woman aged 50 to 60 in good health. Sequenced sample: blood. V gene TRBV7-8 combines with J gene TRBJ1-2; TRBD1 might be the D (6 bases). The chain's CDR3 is CASSLVWGAPLNYGYTF. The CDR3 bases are TGTGCCAGCAGCTTAGTTTGGGGGGCACCTCTTAACTATGGCTACACCTTC.